The 8 T cell receptor beta chains below come from one sample, sequenced in a study of cytotoxic CD8 clonotypes in ibrutinib-treated CLL. Clones were read by immunoSEQ multiplex PCR, and TCRdb kept only the in-frame ones, dropping some. The sample has under 300,000 clones, 60% to 75% seen once. The sequenced sample was PBMCs, obtained after 24 months of ibrutinib treatment. The source of these receptors is a human donor with chronic lymphocytic leukemia.

This clone was observed a handful of times. V gene TRBV7-2 combines with J gene TRBJ2-7; a weak D match, TRBD2 (7 bases). Trimming took 0 bases from V and 5 from J, leaving 11 bases between them. This CDR3 is built from 14 residues. CDR1 SGHTA and CDR2 FQGNSA come from the germline V gene. The CDR3 sequence is CASSLAGGGDEQYF. DNA for the CDR3: TGTGCCAGCAGCTTAGCGGGAGGGGGGGACGAGCAGTACTTC.

The chain combines TRBV28 with TRBJ2-7; TRBD2 matches 12 bases. Germline CDR1 and CDR2: MDHEN and SYDVKM. This CDR3 region has 15 residues. With V trimmed by 2 bases and J by 2 bases, 1 base remained unmatched. The CDR3 DNA sequence: TGTGCCAGCAGTTTACTAGCGGGAGGGCCCTACGAGCAGTACTTC. This encodes CASSLLAGGPYEQYF.

This clone was observed a handful of times. V gene TRBV9 combines with J gene TRBJ2-2; 11 bases fit TRBD2. There are 16 residues in the CDR3. Looked up from germline, CDR1 is SGDLS and CDR2 is YYNGEE. V trimming: 4 bases; J trimming: 2 bases; junction bases outside the gene matches: 4. CDR3 DNA: TGTGCCAGCAGCCCCGGGACTAGCGGAAACACCGGGGAGCTGTTTTTT. Its protein product is CASSPGTSGNTGELFF.

The rearrangement links TRBV19 to TRBJ2-5; a possible D gene is TRBD2 (5 bases). Deletions cut 3 bases from V and 1 base from J, with 12 bases between. The CDR3 has 15 residues. CDR1 LNHDA and CDR2 SQIVND come from the germline V gene (reference sequence). This CDR3 reads CASSIKGAAQETQYF. The CDR3 DNA sequence: TGTGCCAGTAGTATTAAAGGAGCGGCCCAAGAGACCCAGTACTTC.

The rearrangement uses TRBV9 and TRBJ2-3, with D unclear. The V gene's germline CDR1 is SGDLS and CDR2 YYNGEE. Trimming pared 0 bases from V and 0 bases from J, leaving 17 bases between. This CDR3 has 18 amino acids. CDR3 sequence: CASSVGSSGVVSTDTQYF. The CDR3 DNA sequence: TGTGCCAGCAGCGTAGGCAGCTCGGGCGTAGTTAGCACAGATACGCAGTATTTT.

The rearrangement joins TRBV4-3 to TRBJ2-1; TRBD2 is a possible D gene (7 bases). This CDR3 is built from 13 residues. Trimming shortened V by 5 bases and J by 8 bases, and 13 bases separated the two germline ends. Germline CDR1 is LGHNA and CDR2 is YSLEER. CDR3 nucleotide sequence: TGCGCCAGCAGCGAAAGGGGGGGACATGAGCAGTTCTTC. Translating it yields CASSERGGHEQFF.

This clone appeared a single time. This chain uses TRBV5-1 with TRBJ2-5, with a tentative D call TRBD1 (6 bases). Germline CDR1 reads SGHRS; CDR2 reads YFSETQ. V dropped 5 bases and J dropped 3 bases, with 11 bases sitting between them. There are 13 residues in the CDR3. Here the CDR3 reads CASRLNREETQYF. For the CDR3, the DNA is TGCGCCAGCAGACTTAACAGGGAAGAGACCCAGTACTTC.

This chain links TRBV7-8 with TRBJ2-2, with D tentatively TRBD1 (5 bases). V gave up 1 base and J gave up 4 bases, with 13 bases separating them. CDR1 SGHVS and CDR2 FQNEAQ come from the germline V gene. There are 16 residues in the CDR3. The CDR3 DNA sequence: TGTGCCAGCAGCTTAGTAGGGTATGGGGCCACCGGGGAGCTGTTTTTT. Translation: CASSLVGYGATGELFF.